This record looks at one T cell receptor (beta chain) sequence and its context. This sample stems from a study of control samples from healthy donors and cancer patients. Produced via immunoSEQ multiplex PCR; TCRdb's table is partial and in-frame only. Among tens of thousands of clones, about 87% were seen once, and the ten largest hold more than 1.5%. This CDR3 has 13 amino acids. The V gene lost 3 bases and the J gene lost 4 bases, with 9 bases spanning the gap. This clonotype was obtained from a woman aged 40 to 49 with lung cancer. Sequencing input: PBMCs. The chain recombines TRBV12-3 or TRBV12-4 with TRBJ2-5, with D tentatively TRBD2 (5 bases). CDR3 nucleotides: TGTGCCAGCAGTTTGGGCCGGGGAGAGACCCAGTACTTC. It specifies CASSLGRGETQYF.